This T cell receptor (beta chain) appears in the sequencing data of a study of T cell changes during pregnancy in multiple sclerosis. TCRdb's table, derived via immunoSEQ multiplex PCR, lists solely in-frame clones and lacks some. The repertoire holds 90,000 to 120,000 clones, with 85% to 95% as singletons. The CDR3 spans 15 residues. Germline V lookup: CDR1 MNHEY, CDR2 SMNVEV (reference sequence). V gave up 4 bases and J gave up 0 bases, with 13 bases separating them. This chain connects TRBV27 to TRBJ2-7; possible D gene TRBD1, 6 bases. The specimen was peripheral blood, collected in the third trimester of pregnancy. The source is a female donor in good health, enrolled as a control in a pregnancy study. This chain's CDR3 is CASSSWQGSSYEQYF. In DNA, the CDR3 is TGTGCCAGCAGTTCCTGGCAGGGGAGCTCCTACGAGCAGTACTTC.